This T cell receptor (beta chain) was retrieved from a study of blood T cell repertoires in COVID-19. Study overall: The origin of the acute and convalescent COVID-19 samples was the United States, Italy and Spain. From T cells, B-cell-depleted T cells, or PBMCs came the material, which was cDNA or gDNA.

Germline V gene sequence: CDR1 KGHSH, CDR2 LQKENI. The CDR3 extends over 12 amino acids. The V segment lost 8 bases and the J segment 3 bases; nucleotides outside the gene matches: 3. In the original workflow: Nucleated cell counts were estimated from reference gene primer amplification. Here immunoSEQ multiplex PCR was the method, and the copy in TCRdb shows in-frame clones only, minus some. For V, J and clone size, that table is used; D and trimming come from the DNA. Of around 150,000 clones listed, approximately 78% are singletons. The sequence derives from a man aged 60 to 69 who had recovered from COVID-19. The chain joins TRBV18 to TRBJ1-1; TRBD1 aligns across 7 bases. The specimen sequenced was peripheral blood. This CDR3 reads CASRQGDTEAFF. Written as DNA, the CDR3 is TGTGCCAGCAGACAGGGAGACACTGAAGCTTTCTTT.